This T cell receptor (beta chain) was found in a study of blood T cell repertoires in COVID-19. Study background: Acute and convalescent COVID-19 specimens originated in the United States, Italy and Spain. T cells, B-cell-depleted T cells, or PBMCs provided the cDNA or gDNA that served as material.

The CDR3 has 14 amino acids. Germline CDR1 reads LNHDA; CDR2 reads SQIVND (reference sequence). J was trimmed by 6 bases and V by 7 bases; bases with no gene match: 5. Authors' processing steps: Amplification of reference gene primers provided the estimated nucleated cell counts. The table came from immunoSEQ multiplex PCR; TCRdb's copy has only in-frame clones and leaves some out. V and J calls and clone size are copied from that table; D and trimming were computed from the DNA. The table has around 200,000 clones, approximately 89% seen once; the top ten hold around 3.5%. Sequencing was performed on peripheral blood. This receptor was identified in a man aged 65 to 79 with acute or convalescent COVID-19. This chain uses TRBV19 with TRBJ2-2, with TRBD1 identical over 10 bases. CDR3 loop: CASTRDRGSGELFF. The CDR3 DNA reads as TGTGCCAGTACAAGGGACAGGGGATCCGGGGAGCTGTTTTTT.